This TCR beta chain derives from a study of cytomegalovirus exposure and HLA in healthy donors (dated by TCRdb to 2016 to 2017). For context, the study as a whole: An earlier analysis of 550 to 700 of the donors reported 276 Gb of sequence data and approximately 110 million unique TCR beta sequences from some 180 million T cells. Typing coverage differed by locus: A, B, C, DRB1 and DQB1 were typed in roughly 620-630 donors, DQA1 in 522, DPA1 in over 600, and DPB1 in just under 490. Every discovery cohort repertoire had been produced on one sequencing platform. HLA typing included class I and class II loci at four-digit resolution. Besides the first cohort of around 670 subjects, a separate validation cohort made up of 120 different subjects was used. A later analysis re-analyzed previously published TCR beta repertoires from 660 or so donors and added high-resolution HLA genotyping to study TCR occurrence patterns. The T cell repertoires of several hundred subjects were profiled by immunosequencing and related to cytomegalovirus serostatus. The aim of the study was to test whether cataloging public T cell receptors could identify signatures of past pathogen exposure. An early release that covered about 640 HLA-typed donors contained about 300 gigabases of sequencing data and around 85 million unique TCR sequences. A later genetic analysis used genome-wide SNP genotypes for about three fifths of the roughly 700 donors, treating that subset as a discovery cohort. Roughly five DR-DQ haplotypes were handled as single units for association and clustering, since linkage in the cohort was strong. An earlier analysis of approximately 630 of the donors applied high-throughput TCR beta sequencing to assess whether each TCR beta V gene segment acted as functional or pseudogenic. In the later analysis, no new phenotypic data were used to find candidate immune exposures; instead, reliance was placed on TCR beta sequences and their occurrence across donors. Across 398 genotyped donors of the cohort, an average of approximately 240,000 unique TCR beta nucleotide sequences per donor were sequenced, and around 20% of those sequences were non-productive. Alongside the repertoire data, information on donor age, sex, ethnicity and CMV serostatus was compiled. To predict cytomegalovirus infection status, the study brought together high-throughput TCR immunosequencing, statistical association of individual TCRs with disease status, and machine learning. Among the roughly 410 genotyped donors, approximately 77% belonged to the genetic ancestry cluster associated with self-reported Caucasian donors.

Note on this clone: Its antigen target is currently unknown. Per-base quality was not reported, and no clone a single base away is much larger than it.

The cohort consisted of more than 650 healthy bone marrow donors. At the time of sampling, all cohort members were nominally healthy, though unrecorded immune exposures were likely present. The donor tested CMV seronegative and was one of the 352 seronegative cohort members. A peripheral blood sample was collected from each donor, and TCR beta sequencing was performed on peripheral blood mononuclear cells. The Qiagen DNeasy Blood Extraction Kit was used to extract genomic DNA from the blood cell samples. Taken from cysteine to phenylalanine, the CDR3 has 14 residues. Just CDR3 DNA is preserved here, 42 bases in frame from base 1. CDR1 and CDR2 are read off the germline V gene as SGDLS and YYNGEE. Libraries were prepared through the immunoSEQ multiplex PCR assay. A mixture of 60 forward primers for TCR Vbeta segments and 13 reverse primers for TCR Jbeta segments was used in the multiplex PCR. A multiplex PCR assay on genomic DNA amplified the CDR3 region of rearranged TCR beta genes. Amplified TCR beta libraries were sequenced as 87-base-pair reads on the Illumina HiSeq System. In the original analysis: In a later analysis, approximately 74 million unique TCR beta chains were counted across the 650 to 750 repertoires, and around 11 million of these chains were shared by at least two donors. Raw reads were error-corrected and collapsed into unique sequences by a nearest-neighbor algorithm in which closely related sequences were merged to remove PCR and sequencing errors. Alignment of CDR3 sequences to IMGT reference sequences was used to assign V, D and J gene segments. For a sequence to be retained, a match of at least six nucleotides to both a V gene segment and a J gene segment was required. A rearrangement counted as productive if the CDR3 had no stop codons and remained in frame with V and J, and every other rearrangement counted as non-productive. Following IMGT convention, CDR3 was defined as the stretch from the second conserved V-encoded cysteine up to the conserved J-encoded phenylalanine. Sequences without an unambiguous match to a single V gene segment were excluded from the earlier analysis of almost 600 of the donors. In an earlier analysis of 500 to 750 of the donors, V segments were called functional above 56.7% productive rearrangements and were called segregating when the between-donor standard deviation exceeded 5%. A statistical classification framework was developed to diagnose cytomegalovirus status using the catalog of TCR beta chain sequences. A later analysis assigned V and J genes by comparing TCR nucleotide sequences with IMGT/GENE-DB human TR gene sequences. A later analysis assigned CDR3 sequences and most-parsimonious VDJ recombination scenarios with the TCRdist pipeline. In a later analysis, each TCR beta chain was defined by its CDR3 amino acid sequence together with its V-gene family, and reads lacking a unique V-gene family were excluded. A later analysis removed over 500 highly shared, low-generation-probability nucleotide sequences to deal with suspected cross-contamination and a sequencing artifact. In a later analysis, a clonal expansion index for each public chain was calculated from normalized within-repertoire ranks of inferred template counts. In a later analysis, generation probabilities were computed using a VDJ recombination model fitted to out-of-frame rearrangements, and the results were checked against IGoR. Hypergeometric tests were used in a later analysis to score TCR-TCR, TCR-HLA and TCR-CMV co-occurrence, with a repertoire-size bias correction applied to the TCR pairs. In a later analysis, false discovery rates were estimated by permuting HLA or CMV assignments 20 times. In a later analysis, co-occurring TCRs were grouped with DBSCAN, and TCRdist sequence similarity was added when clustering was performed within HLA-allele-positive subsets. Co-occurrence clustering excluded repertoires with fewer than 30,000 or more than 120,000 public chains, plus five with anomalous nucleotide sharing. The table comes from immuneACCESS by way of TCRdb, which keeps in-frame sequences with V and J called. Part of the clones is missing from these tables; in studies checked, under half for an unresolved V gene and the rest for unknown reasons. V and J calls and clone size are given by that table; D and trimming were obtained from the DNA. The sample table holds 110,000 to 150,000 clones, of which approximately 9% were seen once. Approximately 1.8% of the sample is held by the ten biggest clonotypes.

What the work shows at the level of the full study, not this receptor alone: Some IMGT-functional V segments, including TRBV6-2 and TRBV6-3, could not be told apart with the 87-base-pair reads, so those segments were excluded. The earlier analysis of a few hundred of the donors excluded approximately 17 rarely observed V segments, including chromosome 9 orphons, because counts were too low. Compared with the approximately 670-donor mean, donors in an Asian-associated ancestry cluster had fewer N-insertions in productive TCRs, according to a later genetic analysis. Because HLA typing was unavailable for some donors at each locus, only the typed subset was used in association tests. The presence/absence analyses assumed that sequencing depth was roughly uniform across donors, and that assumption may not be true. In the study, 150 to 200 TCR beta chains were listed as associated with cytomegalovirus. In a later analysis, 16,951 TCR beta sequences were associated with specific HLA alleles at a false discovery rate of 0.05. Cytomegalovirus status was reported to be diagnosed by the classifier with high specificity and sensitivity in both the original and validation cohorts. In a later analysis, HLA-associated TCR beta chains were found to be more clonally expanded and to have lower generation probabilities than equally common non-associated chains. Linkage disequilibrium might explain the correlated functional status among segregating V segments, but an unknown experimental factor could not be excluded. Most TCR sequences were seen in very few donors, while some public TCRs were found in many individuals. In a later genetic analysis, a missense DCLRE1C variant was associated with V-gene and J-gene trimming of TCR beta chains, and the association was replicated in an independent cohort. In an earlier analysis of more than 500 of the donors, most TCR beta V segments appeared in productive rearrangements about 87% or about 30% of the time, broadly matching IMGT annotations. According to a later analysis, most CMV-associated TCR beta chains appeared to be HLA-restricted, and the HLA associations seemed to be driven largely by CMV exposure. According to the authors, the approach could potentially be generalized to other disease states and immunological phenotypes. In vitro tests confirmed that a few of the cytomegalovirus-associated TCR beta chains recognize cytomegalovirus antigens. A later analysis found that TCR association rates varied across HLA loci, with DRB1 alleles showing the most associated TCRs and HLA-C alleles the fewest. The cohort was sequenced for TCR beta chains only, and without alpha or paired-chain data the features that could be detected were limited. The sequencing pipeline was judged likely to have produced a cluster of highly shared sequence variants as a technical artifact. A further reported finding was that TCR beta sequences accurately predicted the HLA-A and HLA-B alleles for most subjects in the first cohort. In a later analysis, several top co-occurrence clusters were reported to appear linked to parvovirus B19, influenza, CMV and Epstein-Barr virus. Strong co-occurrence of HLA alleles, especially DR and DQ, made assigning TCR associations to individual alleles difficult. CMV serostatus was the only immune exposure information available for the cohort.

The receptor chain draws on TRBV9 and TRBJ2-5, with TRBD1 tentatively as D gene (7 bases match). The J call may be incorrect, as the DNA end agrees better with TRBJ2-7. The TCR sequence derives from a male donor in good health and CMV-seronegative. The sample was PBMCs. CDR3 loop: CASSSGGQGYEQYF. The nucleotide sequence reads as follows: TGTGCCAGCAGCTCAGGGGGGCAGGGGTACGAGCAGTACTTC.